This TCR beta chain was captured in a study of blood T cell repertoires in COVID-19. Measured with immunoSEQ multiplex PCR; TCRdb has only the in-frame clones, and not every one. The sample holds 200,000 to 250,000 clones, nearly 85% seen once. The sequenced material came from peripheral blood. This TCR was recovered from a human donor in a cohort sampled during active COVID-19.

In DNA form, the CDR3 reads TGTGCCAGCAGCCAAGCCATGAGCCGATTCTATGGCTACACCTTC. Translating it yields CASSQAMSRFYGYTF. The chain has TRBV3-1 (or the pseudogene TRBV3-2) and TRBJ1-2; D gene unclear. This CDR3 contains 15 residues. V was clipped by 1 base and J by 4 bases, with 13 bases between them. Germline V gene sequence: CDR1 LGHDT, CDR2 YNNKEL (reference sequence).